This section outlines one T cell receptor (beta chain) sequence together with its context. The record originates from a study of T cell responses to AZD1222 COVID-19 vaccine. Sequencing was performed with immunoSEQ multiplex PCR; in TCRdb, only in-frame clones are kept and a portion is missing. Of tens of thousands of clones listed, around four fifths are singletons. This CDR3 is built from 14 residues. Germline CDR1 reads GTSNPN; CDR2 reads SVGIG (reference sequence). Trimming took 0 bases from V and 5 from J, leaving 13 bases between them. The specimen comprised peripheral blood, sampled on day 0 of AZD1222 vaccination. The chain links TRBV30 to TRBJ1-1; maybe TRBD1 (5 bases). The clonotype was recovered from an adult in good health. In DNA form, the CDR3 reads TGTGCCTGGAGTGTACTTGGGGGAGGGACTGAAGCTTTCTTT. Encoded protein: CAWSVLGGGTEAFF.